Below are 7 T cell receptor beta chains sequenced from a single sample in a study of cytomegalovirus exposure and HLA in healthy donors. The PCR had 60 Vbeta and 13 Jbeta primers. Repertoires were generated with immunoSEQ multiplex PCR, while TCRdb's copy carries only in-frame clones and drops some. The table lists roughly 130,000 clones, roughly 72% of them singletons, with 1.5% to 2% in the top ten. The sequenced sample consisted of PBMCs. These receptors came from a man aged 35-49 years in good health and CMV-seronegative.

The gene calls are TRBV6-1 and TRBJ1-3; D might be TRBD1 (6 bases). Trimming took off 10 bases at V and 4 bases at J, with 14 bases between the two ends. The CDR3 has 13 residues. Germline CDR1 and CDR2: MNHNS and SASEGT. CDR3 DNA: TGTGCCACTGGGCAACAGGGAGGAAACACCATATATTTT. It encodes CATGQQGGNTIYF.

The V gene is TRBV4-3, the J gene TRBJ2-7, with unresolved D. Trimming left V 0 bases short and J 2 bases short, with 14 bases between. Per germline, CDR1 LGHNA and CDR2 YSLEER. CDR3 length: 16 residues. The CDR3 DNA sequence: TGCGCCAGCAGCCAAGACGGTCAGCAGGCCACCTACGAGCAGTACTTC. Protein: CASSQDGQQATYEQYF.

The chain couples TRBV4-3 to TRBJ1-3, with D possibly matching TRBD1 (6 bases). Trimming pared 3 bases from V and 0 bases from J, leaving 9 bases between. Germline V gene sequence: CDR1 LGHNA, CDR2 YSLEER. CDR3 length: 15 residues. The CDR3 spells CASSQQTGSGNTIYF. The CDR3 DNA reads TGCGCCAGCAGCCAGCAGACAGGCTCTGGAAACACCATATATTTT.

V is TRBV19 and J is TRBJ2-7; 8 nucleotides match TRBD1. This CDR3 is built from 13 residues. Germline loops: CDR1 LNHDA, CDR2 SQIVND (reference sequence). V lost 5 bases to trimming and J lost 5 bases; unmatched junction nucleotides: 5. CDR3 region: CASSVDRGNEQYF. The DNA of the CDR3 is TGTGCCAGTAGTGTTGACAGGGGTAACGAGCAGTACTTC.

The chain is built from TRBV25-1 and TRBJ2-1; a weak D match, TRBD1 (6 bases). CDR3 size: 15 residues. CDR1 and CDR2 (germline): MGHDK, SYGVNS. Trimming took 2 bases from V and 2 from J, leaving 10 bases between them. In DNA, the CDR3 is TGTGCCAGCAGTGAAAGGGGGTTCACCTACAATGAGCAGTTCTTC. It codes for CASSERGFTYNEQFF.

A note on this clone: The same CDR3 is also encoded by other DNA sequences in this sample. Here the CDR3 DNA reads TGTGCCAGCAGCTTGGCCGCTGGCGGGGGTCAGCCCCAGCATTTT. Translated: CASSLAAGGGQPQHF. The gene calls are TRBV5-6 and TRBJ1-5; D might be TRBD1 (5 bases). Germline V CDR1 and CDR2: SGHDT, YYEEEE. V was trimmed by 0 bases and J by 6 bases, leaving 13 bases between them. The CDR3 runs to 15 residues.

The chain has TRBV7-3 and TRBJ1-3; a weak D match, TRBD1 (6 bases). The germline V gene has CDR1 SGHTA and CDR2 FQGTGA. This CDR3 is 15 amino acids long. V was trimmed by 1 base and J by 3 bases, leaving 10 bases between them. The CDR3 region has the DNA TGTGCCAGCAGCTTAAGCGGGGGCTATGGAAACACCATATATTTT. Protein sequence: CASSLSGGYGNTIYF.